The clone carrying this T cell receptor (beta chain) turned up a few times. The target antigen is unknown. The data belong to a study of beta chain features in type 1 diabetes. Study-wide findings and caveats: In cDNA sequencing, cells with high TCR expression could be over-represented.

Expressed TCRB transcripts were sequenced, since all the RNA that had been isolated was reverse transcribed. Measured with immunoSEQ multiplex PCR; TCRdb has only the in-frame clones, and not every one. The profile shows almost 350,000 clones, roughly a fifth of them singletons. The sequence was obtained from a woman between 18 and 29 years old in good health. Sequencing input: naive CD4+ T cells from blood.

The CDR3 DNA sequence: TGCAGCGTTGGACCCGAGGTCGGGGAGCTGTTTTTT. Protein sequence: CSVGPEVGELFF. The chain couples TRBV29-1 to TRBJ2-2; D gene unclear. Germline V gene sequence: CDR1 SQVTM, CDR2 ANQGSEA. The CDR3 is 12 amino acids. The V and J ends lost 4 bases and 7 bases respectively, with 10 bases between them.